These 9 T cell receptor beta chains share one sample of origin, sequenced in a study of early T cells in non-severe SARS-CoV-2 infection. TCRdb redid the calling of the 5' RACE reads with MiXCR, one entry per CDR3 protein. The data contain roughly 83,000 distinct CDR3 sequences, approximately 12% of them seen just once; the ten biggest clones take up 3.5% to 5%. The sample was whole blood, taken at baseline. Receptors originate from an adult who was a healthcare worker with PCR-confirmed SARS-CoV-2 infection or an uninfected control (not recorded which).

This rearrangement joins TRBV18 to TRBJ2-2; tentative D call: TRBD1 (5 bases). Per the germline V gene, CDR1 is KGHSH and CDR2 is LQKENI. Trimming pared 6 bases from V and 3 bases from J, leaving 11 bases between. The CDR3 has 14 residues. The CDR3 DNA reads TGTGCCAGCTCTCTCGACAGAGACACCGGGGAGCTGTTTTTT. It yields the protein CASSLDRDTGELFF.

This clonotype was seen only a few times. This CDR3 reads CASSLPSAGGIGANVLTF. The CDR3 region has the DNA TGTGCCAGCAGTTTACCCAGCGCAGGGGGTATTGGGGCCAACGTCCTGACTTTC. The chain uses TRBV28 and TRBJ2-6; TRBD1 matches at 7 bases. Germline V lookup: CDR1 MDHEN, CDR2 SYDVKM. The CDR3 is 18 amino acids. After removal of 2 bases from V and 3 bases from J, the junction contained 10 bases not matched to a gene.

The CDR3: CASSLGTSKATQYF. The CDR3 DNA follows: TGTGCCAGCAGCTTAGGGACTAGCAAAGCTACGCAGTATTTT. The V and J genes are TRBV11-2 and TRBJ2-3, with 8 bases matching TRBD2. Germline V gene lookup returns CDR1 SGHAT and CDR2 FQNNGV. V shed 1 base and J 8 bases; nucleotides not matched to a gene: 5. This CDR3 spans 14 amino acids.

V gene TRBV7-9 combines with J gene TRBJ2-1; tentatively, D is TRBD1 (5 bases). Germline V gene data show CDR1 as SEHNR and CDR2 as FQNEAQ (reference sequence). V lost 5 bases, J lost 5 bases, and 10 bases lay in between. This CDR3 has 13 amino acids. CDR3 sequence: CASSTDTNNEQFF. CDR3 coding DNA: TGTGCCAGCAGCACGGACACCAACAATGAGCAGTTCTTC.

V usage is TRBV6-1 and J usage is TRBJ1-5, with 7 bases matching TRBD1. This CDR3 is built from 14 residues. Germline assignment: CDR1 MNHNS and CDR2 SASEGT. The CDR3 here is CASAGQKNNQPQHF. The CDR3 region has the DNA TGTGCTTCTGCGGGACAGAAAAATAATCAGCCCCAGCATTTT.

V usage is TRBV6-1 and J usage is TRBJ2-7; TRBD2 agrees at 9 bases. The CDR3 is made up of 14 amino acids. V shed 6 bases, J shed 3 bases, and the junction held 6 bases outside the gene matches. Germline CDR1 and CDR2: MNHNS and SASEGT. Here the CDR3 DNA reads TGTGCCAGCAGGAGCGGGGGGATTAACTACGAGCAGTACTTC. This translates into CASRSGGINYEQYF.

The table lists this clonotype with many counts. In DNA, the CDR3 is TGCGCCAGCAGCTTGGAACGGCCGACCAGGGGGGCGCAGTATTTT. It specifies CASSLERPTRGAQYF. The V call is TRBV5-1, the J call TRBJ2-3; D may be TRBD1 (7 bases). Germline CDR1 SGHRS, CDR2 YFSETQ. The length of the CDR3 is 15 residues. Trimming stripped 0 bases from V and 10 bases from J, with 18 bases between.

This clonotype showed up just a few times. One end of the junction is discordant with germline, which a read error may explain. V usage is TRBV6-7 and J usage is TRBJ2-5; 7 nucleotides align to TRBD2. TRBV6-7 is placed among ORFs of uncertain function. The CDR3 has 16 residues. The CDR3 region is CASSYSGGGRKEAQYF. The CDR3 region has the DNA TGTGCCAGCAGTTACTCAGGCGGGGGTCGGAAAGAGGCCCAGTACTTC.

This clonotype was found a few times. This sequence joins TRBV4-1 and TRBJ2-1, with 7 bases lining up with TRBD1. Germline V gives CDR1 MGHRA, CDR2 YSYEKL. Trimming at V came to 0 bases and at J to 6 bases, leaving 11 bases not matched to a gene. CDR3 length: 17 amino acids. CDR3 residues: CASSQDDRQGPRNEQFF. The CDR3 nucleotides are TGCGCCAGCAGCCAAGATGACCGACAGGGCCCTCGCAATGAGCAGTTCTTC.